The 10 T cell receptor beta chains below were found in one sample sequenced in a study of identical twins (dated by TCRdb to 2016 to 2018). Library generation was performed with 5' RACE. Sequencing relied on an Illumina HiSeq 2000. TCRdb reprocessing: public reads trimmed at Q25 with fastp, clones called with MiXCR, in-frame beta chains kept. When rows share a CDR3 protein, they turn into one entry using the most common DNA and genes. The sample table records some 260,000 distinct CDR3 sequences; over 13% of these occur just once. The ten largest clones take up 8.8% of the sample. Specimen: memory (CD45RO+) T cells sorted from blood. Sample cell subset or site, as interpreted from the label and publication: CD45RO+ enriched T cells. The source of these receptors is a young woman in good health.

The sample holds a few counts of this clonotype. The rearrangement links TRBV19 to TRBJ2-1, with 8 positions matching TRBD1. CDR1 is LNHDA and CDR2 is SQIVND in the germline V gene (reference sequence). Losses at the gene ends were 2 bases for V and 5 bases for J; bases not matched to a gene: 2. There are 14 residues in the CDR3. CDR3 residues: CASSIWTGNNEQFF. In DNA form, the CDR3 reads TGTGCCAGTAGTATATGGACAGGGAACAATGAGCAGTTCTTC.

This sequence joins TRBV11-3 and TRBJ2-1; D tentatively fits TRBD1 or TRBD2 (5 bases each). This CDR3 comprises 17 residues. The V gene lost 2 bases and the J gene lost 0 bases, with 14 bases spanning the gap. Germline V CDR1 and CDR2: SGHNT, YENEEA. The chain's CDR3 is CASSLMSRGTSYNEQFF. Written as DNA, the CDR3 is TGTGCCAGCAGCTTAATGAGTCGGGGCACCTCCTACAATGAGCAGTTCTTC.

This clonotype was recorded at least ten times. The chain has TRBV20-1 and TRBJ1-6; D is uncertain. Germline V gene lookup returns CDR1 DFQATT and CDR2 SNEGSKA (reference sequence). Trimming removed 7 bases from V and 7 bases from J, with 17 bases in between. This CDR3 is built from 14 residues. The CDR3 region has the DNA TGCAGTGTGACGGGGAGGGCCGTCAATTCACCCCTCCACTTT. Translated: CSVTGRAVNSPLHF.

The gene calls are TRBV14 and TRBJ2-1, with 9 bases aligning to TRBD2. J lost 7 bases, V lost 1 base, and 14 bases had no gene match. This CDR3 is built from 18 residues. Germline V lookup: CDR1 SGHDN, CDR2 FVKESK. The CDR3 nucleotides read TGTGCCAGCAGCCAAGGGCTAGCGGGGAACCAGGGGATAAATGAGCAGTTCTTC. It specifies CASSQGLAGNQGINEQFF.

This clonotype was seen a handful of times. The rearrangement uses TRBV7-2 and TRBJ1-2; TRBD1 matches at 8 bases. The V segment lost 3 bases and the J segment 6 bases; nucleotides outside the gene matches: 9. The CDR3 is made up of 15 amino acids. Germline CDR1 reads SGHTA; CDR2 reads FQGNSA. The CDR3 DNA reads TGTGCCAGCAGCTTTTTGACAGGGGACGTCCATGGCTACACCTTC. Translated, it gives CASSFLTGDVHGYTF.

This clonotype was seen more than once but under ten times. The CDR3 reads CSARGPGFLTYQETQYF. CDR3 bases: TGCAGTGCTAGAGGTCCCGGTTTTTTGACGTACCAAGAGACCCAGTACTTC. This chain connects TRBV20-1 to TRBJ2-5; no firm D call. Per the germline V gene, CDR1 is DFQATT and CDR2 is SNEGSKA (reference sequence). The CDR3 covers 17 residues. V was pared by 1 base and J by 0 bases, with 18 bases between.

In this sample, this clonotype turned up a few times. The gene calls are TRBV20-1 and TRBJ1-1; D unclear. The V and J ends lost 0 bases and 4 bases respectively, with 9 bases between them. Per the germline V gene, CDR1 is DFQATT and CDR2 is SNEGSKA (reference sequence). The CDR3 is made up of 13 amino acids. CDR3 sequence (DNA): TGCAGTGCTAGAGATGGCAGCGGCACTGAAGCTTTCTTT. Translating gives CSARDGSGTEAFF.

This clonotype has a handful of counts. This chain joins TRBV7-9 and TRBJ2-1, with D perhaps TRBD1 (6 bases). The ends were cut back, 3 bases at V and 3 bases at J, with 12 bases in the middle. The CDR3 covers 15 residues. Germline CDR1 is SEHNR and CDR2 is FQNEAQ (reference sequence). The CDR3 nucleotides are TGTGCCAGCAGCTTCCTCGGCAGGGGCTACAATGAGCAGTTCTTC. This sequence encodes CASSFLGRGYNEQFF.

This chain uses TRBV20-1 with TRBJ2-1; 10 bases agree with TRBD2. The CDR3 runs 16 residues. J was trimmed by 6 bases and V by 3 bases; bases with no gene match: 11. Germline V CDR1 and CDR2: DFQATT, SNEGSKA (reference sequence). CDR3 DNA sequence: TGCAGTGCTAGGAAGTCTAGCGGGAGTTCGGGCAATGAGCAGTTCTTC. Protein product: CSARKSSGSSGNEQFF.

This clonotype was counted at least ten times. The chain couples TRBV7-2 to TRBJ2-7, with a tentative D call TRBD2 (6 bases). Trimming shortened V by 0 bases and J by 2 bases, and 14 bases separated the two germline ends. The CDR3 loop spans 16 amino acids. From germline, CDR1 is SGHTA and CDR2 FQGNSA. Here the CDR3 DNA reads TGTGCCAGCAGCTTAGCAGGGTCCGGGAGTGCCTACGAGCAGTACTTC. This codes for CASSLAGSGSAYEQYF.